The 31 T cell receptor beta chains in this list originate from one sample, sequenced in a study of cytomegalovirus exposure and HLA in healthy donors. PCR was performed using 60 Vbeta and 13 Jbeta primers. Clones were read by immunoSEQ multiplex PCR, and TCRdb kept only the in-frame ones, dropping some. The sample holds about 220,000 clones, 80% to 85% seen once. Sequencing was performed on PBMCs. The receptors were sampled from a boy between 2 and 15 years old in good health and CMV-seronegative.

V usage is TRBV5-1 and J usage is TRBJ1-4; 8 positions match TRBD1. V shed 0 bases, J shed 8 bases, and the junction held 6 bases outside the gene matches. CDR3 size: 15 residues. Germline CDR1 SGHRS, CDR2 YFSETQ. The CDR3 here is CASSLVQGVGEKLFF. DNA of the CDR3: TGCGCCAGCAGCTTGGTACAGGGGGTTGGGGAAAAACTGTTTTTT.

The chain links TRBV5-4 to TRBJ1-5; D is uncertain. CDR1 and CDR2 (germline): SGHNT, YYREEE (reference sequence). Trimming shortened V by 3 bases and J by 1 base, and 11 bases separated the two germline ends. CDR3 length: 15 amino acids. CDR3: CASSSGVGSNQPQHF. DNA for the CDR3: TGTGCCAGCAGCTCCGGGGTGGGGAGCAATCAGCCCCAGCATTTT.

V and J are TRBV9 and TRBJ2-5; D unclear. Germline values: CDR1 SGDLS, CDR2 YYNGEE. Trimming removed 0 bases at V and 2 bases at J, with 8 bases between. The CDR3 length is 14 residues. The CDR3 loop reads CASSVATHQETQYF. The CDR3 nucleotides are TGTGCCAGCAGCGTAGCTACGCATCAAGAGACCCAGTACTTC.

This rearrangement joins TRBV19 to TRBJ2-7, with D possibly being TRBD1 (5 bases). CDR3 length: 15 amino acids. V was shortened by 3 bases and J by 1 base, with 13 bases between the two germline ends. Per germline, CDR1 LNHDA and CDR2 SQIVND (reference sequence). The CDR3: CASSMGSTESYEQYF. In DNA, the CDR3 is TGTGCCAGTAGTATGGGATCGACAGAGTCCTACGAGCAGTACTTC.

The J gene is TRBJ1-2, the V gene TRBV9; the match to TRBD1 covers 7 bases. The CDR3 spans 12 residues. The germline CDR1 and CDR2 sequences are SGDLS and YYNGEE. Trimming cost V 3 bases and J 8 bases; bases outside gene matches: 4. CDR3 coding DNA: TGTGCCAGCAGCGGACAGGGCAGCGGCTACACCTTC. It encodes CASSGQGSGYTF.

This chain connects TRBV9 to TRBJ2-5, with D unclear. TRBJ2-7 matches the DNA end more closely, so the J call is doubtful. The CDR3 contains 15 residues. From germline, CDR1 is SGDLS and CDR2 YYNGEE. The chain's CDR3 is CASSAASSLIYEQYF. In DNA, the CDR3 is TGTGCCAGCAGCGCCGCATCCTCCCTCATCTACGAGCAGTACTTC.

The CDR3 region is CASSPGISYEQYF. The CDR3 bases are TGTGCCAGCAGCCCGGGGATTTCCTACGAGCAGTACTTC. The chain carries TRBV5-6 and TRBJ2-7; a weak D match, TRBD2 (5 bases). With 4 bases removed from V and 1 base from J, the gap between germline ends came to 9 bases. Germline CDR1 reads SGHDT; CDR2 reads YYEEEE. The CDR3 is 13 amino acids. The whole variable domain, filled in from reference TRBV5-6 and TRBJ2-7, reads DAGVTQSPTHLIKTRGQQVTLRCSPKSGHDTVSWYQQALGQGPQFIFQYYEEEERQRGNFPDRFSGHQFPNYSSELNVNALLLGDSALYLCASSPGISYEQYFGPGTRLTVT.

V and J are TRBV6-1 and TRBJ1-1; weak D call: TRBD1 (6 bases). V lost 5 bases, J lost 0 bases, and 13 bases lay in between. CDR1 and CDR2 (germline): MNHNS, SASEGT. CDR3 length: 15 residues. Written as DNA, the CDR3 is TGTGCCAGCAGTAGGACAGAACTTATGAACACTGAAGCTTTCTTT. It encodes CASSRTELMNTEAFF.

In this sample, this clone turned up a few times. V usage is TRBV6-5 and J usage is TRBJ1-6, with D uncertain. This CDR3 is built from 16 residues. V was shortened by 2 bases and J by 7 bases, with 15 bases between the two germline ends. The germline CDR1 and CDR2 sequences are MNHEY and SVGAGI. CDR3 coding DNA: TGTGCCAGCAGTTACGAGCCAAGTCTGCGGAATTCACCCCTCCACTTT. This codes for CASSYEPSLRNSPLHF.

The V call is TRBV11-2, the J call TRBJ1-2; 9 nucleotides agree with TRBD1. CDR3 length: 15 residues. Germline V gene lookup returns CDR1 SGHAT and CDR2 FQNNGV. J lost 1 base, V lost 3 bases, and 3 bases had no gene match. The CDR3 region has the DNA TGTGCCAGCAGCTTCCGGGACAGGGTTAACTATGGCTACACCTTC. Translated: CASSFRDRVNYGYTF.

The genes are TRBV7-2 and TRBJ2-1; 9 nucleotides agree with TRBD1. J was trimmed by 4 bases and V by 6 bases; bases with no gene match: 4. The germline gives CDR1 SGHTA, CDR2 FQGNSA. The CDR3 covers 14 residues. In nucleotides, the CDR3 is TGTGCCAGCAGTCCCGGGACAGGGTACAATGAGCAGTTCTTC. Its translation is CASSPGTGYNEQFF.

The rearrangement links TRBV2 to TRBJ1-6; the D gene is possibly TRBD1 (5 bases). With 3 bases removed from V and 7 bases from J, the gap between germline ends came to 13 bases. This CDR3 spans 15 amino acids. Germline loops: CDR1 SNHLY, CDR2 FYNNEI. The CDR3 region is CASSEWGQTNSPLHF. CDR3 DNA sequence: TGTGCCAGCAGTGAGTGGGGCCAGACCAATTCACCCCTCCACTTT.

This clone was observed a single time. The V call is TRBV30, the J call TRBJ2-1; 14 nucleotides match TRBD2. Germline CDR1 and CDR2: GTSNPN and SVGIG (reference sequence). V was clipped by 1 base and J by 1 base; unmatched bases: 0. The CDR3 sequence is 16 residues long. The CDR3 sequence: CAWSGLAGGSYNEQFF. CDR3 nucleotide sequence: TGTGCCTGGAGTGGACTAGCGGGAGGGTCCTACAATGAGCAGTTCTTC.

The chain uses TRBV19 and TRBJ2-7; TRBD2 might be the D (6 bases). CDR3 length: 13 residues. V shed 2 bases and J shed 6 bases, with 11 bases lying between them. CDR1 LNHDA and CDR2 SQIVND come from the germline V gene (reference sequence). The CDR3 DNA follows: TGTGCCAGTAGTATATCGCAGGGAGGCGAGCAGTACTTC. Translation: CASSISQGGEQYF.

V usage is TRBV11-1 and J usage is TRBJ1-1; 9 bases align to TRBD1. Germline lookup yields CDR1 SGHAT and CDR2 FQDESV (reference sequence). There are 15 residues in the CDR3. Losses at the gene ends were 2 bases for V and 2 bases for J; bases not matched to a gene: 3. In DNA, the CDR3 is TGTGCCAGCAGCTTACTGGACAGGGGAAACACTGAAGCTTTCTTT. Amino acid sequence: CASSLLDRGNTEAFF.

This chain joins TRBV19 and TRBJ2-1; the match to TRBD1 covers 10 bases. The V gene end was trimmed by 5 bases and the J gene end by 7 bases; junction bases not matched to a gene: 5. The length of the CDR3 is 14 residues. Germline CDR1 reads LNHDA; CDR2 reads SQIVND (reference sequence). CDR3 protein: CASSSGTGENEQFF. CDR3 nucleotides: TGTGCCAGTAGTTCCGGGACAGGGGAGAATGAGCAGTTCTTC.

J is TRBJ1-2 and V is TRBV10-3; 7 bases fit TRBD1. Germline V CDR1 and CDR2: ENHRY, SYGVKD. V gave up 7 bases and J gave up 2 bases; unmatched junction bases: 4. The CDR3 is made up of 13 amino acids. The DNA for the CDR3 is TGTGCCATCACCGGGACAGAAAACTATGGCTACACCTTC. Protein sequence: CAITGTENYGYTF.

This chain joins TRBV5-6 and TRBJ1-1; D perhaps matches TRBD1 (5 bases). V was cut by 7 bases and J by 7 bases, with 17 bases left in between. Germline assignment: CDR1 SGHDT and CDR2 YYEEEE. CDR3 length: 13 amino acids. The CDR3 region has the DNA TGTGCCAGCCGGGGGGGTAAAGAGAGTGAAGCTTTCTTT. The encoded protein is CASRGGKESEAFF.

The chain couples TRBV2 to TRBJ2-5, with TRBD1 matching over 8 bases. Trimming cost V 8 bases and J 5 bases; bases outside gene matches: 16. The CDR3 spans 16 residues. Germline-derived CDR1 and CDR2 are SNHLY and FYNNEI. The CDR3 region has the DNA TGTGCCAGCCCCCCCCGGGGCAGGGACAGGATGGAGACCCAGTACTTC. It translates to CASPPRGRDRMETQYF.

J is TRBJ2-1 and V is TRBV19, with unresolved D. The CDR3 sequence is 17 residues long. Germline-derived CDR1 and CDR2 are LNHDA and SQIVND (reference sequence). Between the trimmed V and J ends, which lost 5 bases and 6 bases, there was a span of 23 bases. CDR3 DNA: TGTGCCAGTAGTGCCTGGGCTTTTTTAGAAAACGGCAATGAGCAGTTCTTC. It specifies CASSAWAFLENGNEQFF.

V gene TRBV6-6 combines with J gene TRBJ1-1; no clear D. V lost 6 bases and J lost 3, with 14 bases in between. This CDR3 has 14 amino acids. Germline lookup yields CDR1 MNHNY and CDR2 SVGAGI (reference sequence). CDR3 coding DNA: TGTGCCAGCAGGGTTTACCTCCAGGACACTGAAGCTTTCTTT. It yields the protein CASRVYLQDTEAFF.

This chain connects TRBV4-2 to TRBJ2-7; 8 nucleotides match TRBD2. Germline CDR1 reads LGHNA; CDR2 reads YNFKEQ. J lost 4 bases, V lost 1 base, and 3 bases had no gene match. The CDR3 totals 14 residues. The CDR3 sequence: CASSQGLAPYEQYF. The CDR3 bases are TGTGCCAGCAGCCAAGGACTAGCGCCATACGAGCAGTACTTC.

The J gene is TRBJ1-2, the V gene TRBV6-5; TRBD1 is a possible D gene (6 bases). The ends were cut back, 5 bases at V and 5 bases at J, with 9 bases in the middle. CDR3 length: 12 amino acids. Per germline, CDR1 MNHEY and CDR2 SVGAGI. DNA for the CDR3: TGTGCCAGCAGTACAGGACAGTATGGCTACACCTTC. This sequence encodes CASSTGQYGYTF.

This clone has just one count. The chain joins TRBV27 to TRBJ1-2; TRBD1 matches at 9 bases. With 3 bases clipped from V and 2 bases from J, the junction kept 22 bases outside the gene matches. The CDR3 extends over 21 amino acids. CDR1 is MNHEY, CDR2 SMNVEV, per germline (reference sequence). CDR3 DNA sequence: TGTGCCAGCAGTTTCTCACCTACAGGGGGCTTAGAGGGGGTGTTGAACTATGGCTACACCTTC. It yields the protein CASSFSPTGGLEGVLNYGYTF.

The chain has TRBV6-4 and TRBJ1-2; TRBD1 matches 7 bases. CDR3 size: 14 residues. With 3 bases clipped from V and 6 bases from J, the junction kept 7 bases outside the gene matches. CDR1 is MRHNA, CDR2 SNTAGT, per germline. The CDR3 DNA is TGTGCCAGCAGTGAGACCCCGACAGGGAATGGCTACACCTTC. Protein product: CASSETPTGNGYTF.

The CDR3 sequence is CASSYGLVGTDTQYF. The CDR3 DNA is TGTGCCAGCAGTTACGGACTAGTTGGCACAGATACGCAGTATTTT. The chain couples TRBV6-5 to TRBJ2-3; 7 bases fit TRBD2. The CDR3 sequence is 15 residues long. From germline, CDR1 is MNHEY and CDR2 SVGAGI. V shed 2 bases, J shed 1 base, and the junction held 3 bases outside the gene matches.

The chain is built from TRBV19 and TRBJ2-2, with 8 bases matching TRBD1. V trimming: 3 bases; J trimming: 5 bases; junction bases outside the gene matches: 5. Germline assignment: CDR1 LNHDA and CDR2 SQIVND (reference sequence). The CDR3 runs 15 residues. CDR3 sequence (DNA): TGTGCCAGTAGTATGACGGACAGGGATACCGGGGAGCTGTTTTTT. It codes for CASSMTDRDTGELFF. The complete variable domain, with remaining parts taken from reference TRBV19 and TRBJ2-2, reads DGGITQSPKYLFRKEGQNVTLSCEQNLNHDAMYWYRQDPGQGLRLIYYSQIVNDFQKGDIAEGYSVSREKKESFPLTVTSAQKNPTAFYLCASSMTDRDTGELFFGEGSRLTVL.

J is TRBJ1-2 and V is TRBV27; TRBD1 agrees at 8 bases. The length of the CDR3 is 17 residues. The V segment lost 8 bases and the J segment 4 bases; nucleotides outside the gene matches: 18. Per germline, CDR1 MNHEY and CDR2 SMNVEV (reference sequence). The CDR3: CASGYLGQGRLSYGYTF. CDR3 DNA sequence: TGTGCCAGCGGTTACTTAGGACAGGGACGATTGAGCTATGGCTACACCTTC.

The chain uses TRBV11-3 and TRBJ1-3, with 7 nucleotides matching TRBD1. Per the germline V gene, CDR1 is SGHNT and CDR2 is YENEEA. The V gene end was trimmed by 1 base and the J gene end by 0 bases; junction bases not matched to a gene: 6. The CDR3 contains 17 residues. CDR3 loop: CASSLGTGQVSGNTIYF. As DNA, the CDR3 is TGTGCCAGCAGCTTAGGAACCGGACAGGTCTCTGGAAACACCATATATTTT. Full variable domain (remainder filled in from reference TRBV11-3 and TRBJ1-3): EAGVVQSPRYKIIEKKQPVAFWCNPISGHNTLYWYLQNLGQGPELLIRYENEEAVDDSQLPKDRFSAERLKGVDSTLKIQPAELGDSAVYLCASSLGTGQVSGNTIYFGEGSWLTVV.

The genes are TRBV7-9 and TRBJ1-2, with D unresolved. Between the trimmed V and J ends, which lost 1 base and 4 bases, there was a span of 10 bases. Germline V gene sequence: CDR1 SEHNR, CDR2 FQNEAQ (reference sequence). The length of the CDR3 is 14 residues. The CDR3 loop reads CASSLGGRAYGYTF. In DNA, the CDR3 is TGTGCCAGCAGCTTAGGAGGGCGGGCCTATGGCTACACCTTC.

This chain joins TRBV2 and TRBJ2-3, with D tentatively TRBD2 (5 bases). Trimming stripped 4 bases from V and 4 bases from J, with 15 bases between. CDR1 is SNHLY, CDR2 FYNNEI, per germline. The CDR3 totals 15 residues. The CDR3 DNA sequence: TGTGCCAGCAGTGTGTACGGAGAGGGAGCAGATACGCAGTATTTT. Its translation: CASSVYGEGADTQYF.